Following are 17 T cell receptor beta chains from one sample sequenced in a study of blood T cell repertoires in COVID-19. The data were produced by immunoSEQ multiplex PCR, yet TCRdb's version contains in-frame clones alone and is incomplete. Here the sample spans 400,000 to 450,000 clones, around 86% being singletons. Sequenced: peripheral blood. These receptors came from a woman aged 25 to 39 with active or convalescent COVID-19.

The V and J genes are TRBV7-9 and TRBJ2-5, with 11 bases aligning to TRBD1. The V segment lost 2 bases and the J segment 4 bases; nucleotides outside the gene matches: 9. The CDR3 runs 17 residues. Germline V gene sequence: CDR1 SEHNR, CDR2 FQNEAQ (reference sequence). The chain's CDR3 is CASSLIKGQGEGETQYF. As DNA, the CDR3 is TGTGCCAGCAGCTTAATAAAGGGACAGGGGGAAGGAGAGACCCAGTACTTC.

The chain links TRBV7-9 to TRBJ1-2; weak D call: TRBD1 (5 bases). The CDR3 totals 14 residues. Germline values: CDR1 SEHNR, CDR2 FQNEAQ (reference sequence). Trimming took 2 bases from V and 6 from J, leaving 13 bases between them. CDR3 bases: TGTGCCAGCAGCTTAAAGTGTCAGGGCCATGGCTACACCTTC. As protein: CASSLKCQGHGYTF.

The chain uses TRBV27 and TRBJ2-7; D perhaps matches TRBD1 (5 bases). Trimming shortened V by 0 bases and J by 2 bases, and 8 bases separated the two germline ends. This CDR3 has 14 residues. CDR1 MNHEY and CDR2 SMNVEV come from the germline V gene (reference sequence). CDR3 residues: CASSLSVTAYEQYF. The CDR3 coding sequence is TGTGCCAGCAGTTTATCGGTGACAGCCTACGAGCAGTACTTC.

This clone was seen only a few times. The gene calls are TRBV6-1 and TRBJ2-7; 7 bases map to TRBD1. CDR3 length: 18 residues. Trimming cost V 2 bases and J 2 bases; bases outside gene matches: 15. In germline, CDR1 is MNHNS, CDR2 SASEGT. The CDR3 DNA reads TGTGCCAGCAGTGAAAGTTTAGGGACAGTGTTACCAGCCTACGAGCAGTACTTC. Amino acids: CASSESLGTVLPAYEQYF.

This clone was detected a few times. The J gene is TRBJ2-1, the V gene TRBV3-1 (or the pseudogene TRBV3-2); 16 bases line up with TRBD2. Germline lookup yields CDR1 LGHDT and CDR2 YNNKEL (reference sequence). The CDR3 spans 20 residues. V was pared by 5 bases and J by 0 bases, with 10 bases of the junction left unmatched. CDR3 nucleotide sequence: TGTGCCAGCAGCAAAATAACCGGGACTAGCGGGAGGGCCTCCTACAATGAGCAGTTCTTC. Translation gives CASSKITGTSGRASYNEQFF.

This chain links TRBV30 with TRBJ1-1; 7 nucleotides align to TRBD1. J was trimmed by 0 bases and V by 3 bases; bases with no gene match: 10. The germline CDR1 and CDR2 sequences are GTSNPN and SVGIG (reference sequence). The CDR3 extends over 16 amino acids. This chain's CDR3 is CAWRTRDSYLNTEAFF. The CDR3 DNA reads TGTGCCTGGAGGACGAGGGACAGCTATCTGAACACTGAAGCTTTCTTT.

The genes are TRBV19 and TRBJ1-5; D unresolved. Germline assignment: CDR1 LNHDA and CDR2 SQIVND (reference sequence). The ends were cut back, 6 bases at V and 3 bases at J, with 12 bases in the middle. CDR3 size: 14 residues. The CDR3 DNA follows: TGTGCCAGTAGGCCCAACAGTCCCAATCAGCCCCAGCATTTT. Translating it yields CASRPNSPNQPQHF. The full variable domain, completed using reference TRBV19 and TRBJ1-5, is DGGITQSPKYLFRKEGQNVTLSCEQNLNHDAMYWYRQDPGQGLRLIYYSQIVNDFQKGDIAEGYSVSREKKESFPLTVTSAQKNPTAFYLCASRPNSPNQPQHFGDGTRLSIL.

CDR3 region: CASNFQVTFQETQYF. CDR3 nucleotides: TGTGCCAGCAATTTCCAGGTTACTTTCCAGGAGACCCAGTACTTC. The chain employs TRBV6-5 and TRBJ2-5; D not resolved. Germline loops: CDR1 MNHEY, CDR2 SVGAGI. Trimming removed 7 bases at V and 5 bases at J, with 20 bases between. CDR3 length equals 15 residues.

The chain is built from TRBV9 and TRBJ1-5; 7 bases match TRBD1. CDR3 length equals 13 residues. CDR1 and CDR2 (germline): SGDLS, YYNGEE. The V gene end was trimmed by 6 bases and the J gene end by 4 bases; junction bases not matched to a gene: 4. The CDR3: CASIQDRNQPQHF. CDR3 coding DNA: TGTGCCAGCATTCAGGACAGGAATCAGCCCCAGCATTTT.

The V and J genes are TRBV3-1 (or the pseudogene TRBV3-2) and TRBJ1-4; 7 nucleotides line up with TRBD1. The junction had 16 bases not matched to a gene; V was cut back by 4 bases and J by 11 bases. The CDR3 loop spans 16 amino acids. CDR1 is LGHDT, CDR2 YNNKEL, per germline (reference sequence). CDR3 amino acids: CASSPVGQAVMRKLFF. In DNA form, the CDR3 reads TGTGCCAGCAGCCCCGTCGGACAGGCCGTAATGAGGAAACTGTTTTTT.

The CDR3 sequence: CASSPRPGGENEKLFF. The CDR3 DNA follows: TGTGCCAGCTCACCGCGGCCAGGGGGCGAGAATGAAAAACTGTTTTTT. V and J are TRBV18 and TRBJ1-4, with 8 bases lining up with TRBD1. The V gene end was trimmed by 3 bases and the J gene end by 5 bases; junction bases not matched to a gene: 8. The CDR3 is 16 amino acids. Looked up from germline, CDR1 is KGHSH and CDR2 is LQKENI.

V is TRBV6-5 and J is TRBJ2-5; TRBD1 aligns across 7 bases. This CDR3 has 13 residues. Germline lookup yields CDR1 MNHEY and CDR2 SVGAGI. The ends lost 10 bases at V and 2 bases at J; junction bases unmatched: 7. Written as DNA, the CDR3 is TGTGCCACCCTCCGGGACAGACAAGAGACCCAGTACTTC. It is translated as CATLRDRQETQYF.

Note on this clone: One end of the junction does not line up with germline, which may come from a read error. The V gene is TRBV2, the J gene TRBJ2-7, with 8 nucleotides matching TRBD1. The CDR3 length is 15 residues. Germline CDR1 reads SNHLY; CDR2 reads FYNNEI. The CDR3, as DNA: TGTGCCAGCAGGGAAGCTACAGGGGGACAGGACGAGCAGTACTTC. Residues: CASREATGGQDEQYF.

The rearrangement links TRBV12-3 or TRBV12-4 to TRBJ2-7; 8 bases map to TRBD1. The ends lost 6 bases at V and 3 bases at J; junction bases unmatched: 4. This CDR3 comprises 13 residues. The CDR3 sequence is CASSRGQGYEQYF. CDR3 nucleotides: TGTGCCAGCAGCAGAGGACAGGGCTACGAGCAGTACTTC.

The V and J genes are TRBV7-9 and TRBJ2-3, with 14 bases that match TRBD2. Germline loops: CDR1 SEHNR, CDR2 FQNEAQ (reference sequence). The CDR3 is made up of 19 amino acids. With 4 bases clipped from V and 2 bases from J, the junction kept 11 bases outside the gene matches. This chain's CDR3 is CASSYPGLAGVLHTDTQYF. The CDR3 nucleotides are TGTGCCAGCAGCTACCCGGGACTAGCGGGGGTTTTACACACAGATACGCAGTATTTT. The full variable domain, completed using reference TRBV7-9 and TRBJ2-3, is DTGVSQNPRHKITKRGQNVTFRCDPISEHNRLYWYRQTLGQGPEFLTYFQNEAQLEKSRLLSDRFSAERPKGSFSTLEIQRTEQGDSAMYLCASSYPGLAGVLHTDTQYFGPGTRLTVL.

This rearrangement joins TRBV3-1 (or the pseudogene TRBV3-2) to TRBJ1-2; unclear D gene. Germline values: CDR1 LGHDT, CDR2 YNNKEL (reference sequence). The germline V and J ends were trimmed by 5 bases and 8 bases, with 15 bases remaining between them. This CDR3 comprises 13 residues. The chain's CDR3 is CASSYLRGGGYTF. CDR3 in DNA: TGTGCCAGCAGCTACTTGAGAGGAGGCGGCTACACCTTC.

The chain links TRBV19 to TRBJ1-1, with D uncertain. Germline V gene sequence: CDR1 LNHDA, CDR2 SQIVND (reference sequence). The CDR3 runs to 13 residues. V dropped 5 bases and J dropped 2 bases, with 9 bases sitting between them. The CDR3 here is CASSATTNTEAFF. CDR3 sequence (DNA): TGTGCCAGTAGTGCGACGACTAACACTGAAGCTTTCTTT.